This T cell receptor beta chain is from a study of T cell responses to AZD1222 COVID-19 vaccine. Overall study context: Second-dose timings of about 4 or about 12 weeks were pooled.

A single count supports this clone. The antigen is unknown. V was clipped by 4 bases and J by 5 bases; unmatched bases: 3. This CDR3 has 14 amino acids. The germline V gene has CDR1 SGHDT and CDR2 YYEEEE. Repertoires were generated with immunoSEQ multiplex PCR, while TCRdb's copy carries only in-frame clones and drops some. The sample yields 150,000 or so clones, 80% to 95% seen once. Overall study findings and caveats: Recipients of two AZD1222 doses showed rising Spike-specific TCR breadth and depth. At baseline, seropositivity was found in only 5 to 7 AZD1222 recipients. Nearly half of spike-specific TCRs reportedly target unmutated variant regions.

This sequence originates from an adult in good health. This sample comprised peripheral blood, obtained on day 0 of AZD1222 vaccination. The chain combines TRBV5-6 with TRBJ2-3; 11 bases fit TRBD1. The CDR3 bases are TGTGCCAGCAGCGGGACAGGGGGTGTAGATACGCAGTATTTT. Its protein product is CASSGTGGVDTQYF.